Listed below are T cell receptor beta chains from one sample, sequenced in a study of CD8+CD57+ T cells in acquired aplastic anemia. TCRdb independently ran MiXCR on the reads; one entry per CDR3 protein. The sample consists of a few hundred thousand distinct CDR3 sequences, 55% to 75% of them appearing once. Specimen: sorted CD4+, CD8+, or CD8+CD57+ T cells (not recorded which) from PBMCs. The receptors were gathered from a human donor in good health, serving as a control. Each CDR3 is given with its conserved first and last residue. A D gene is named only where the DNA matches it firmly. Rows give clone size only sometimes, using once, few, many, or a class for an expanded clone.

>TRBV4-2|NA|TRBJ1-4|many
CASSPTGGRVNEKLFF
TGTGCCAGCAGCCCCACCGGAGGGCGGGTTAATGAAAAACTGTTTTTT
>TRBV30|NA|TRBJ1-1|NA
CAWSRARAFF
TGTGCCTGGAGTAGGGCACGAGCTTTCTTT
>TRBV10-3|TRBD1|TRBJ1-1|NA
CAISGTGQGARTEAFF
TGTGCCATCAGTGGAACGGGACAGGGGGCGCGGACTGAAGCTTTCTTT
>TRBV20-1|NA|TRBJ2-3|NA
CSARATSSPFDTQYF
TGCAGTGCTAGAGCCACTAGCTCCCCGTTCGATACGCAGTATTTT
>TRBV5-4|TRBD1|TRBJ1-2|many
CVSSKGQINYGYTF
TGTGTCAGCAGCAAGGGACAGATAAACTATGGCTACACCTTC
>TRBV2|NA|TRBJ2-1|NA
CASIREENEQFF
TGTGCCAGCATCCGGGAAGAGAATGAGCAGTTCTTC
>TRBV5-1|TRBD2|TRBJ2-7|NA
CASRGAGGAYEQYF
TGCGCCAGCAGGGGAGCGGGGGGCGCTTACGAGCAGTACTTC
>TRBV4-2|NA|TRBJ2-7|NA
CASSLVAGYYEQYF
TGTGCCAGCAGCTTAGTAGCAGGATATTACGAGCAGTACTTC
>TRBV2|NA|TRBJ2-4|NA
CASSESAGDIQYF
TGTGCCAGCAGTGAATCCGCAGGGGACATTCAGTACTTC
>TRBV19|NA|TRBJ2-7|NA
CASSPYAGNTYEQYF
TGTGCCAGTAGCCCGTATGCCGGGAATACCTACGAGCAGTACTTC
>TRBV7-2|NA|TRBJ1-5|NA
CASSLYGSNQPQHF
TGTGCCAGCAGCTTATACGGAAGCAATCAGCCCCAGCATTTT
>TRBV19|TRBD1|TRBJ2-5|once
CASSNGQGAPETQYF
TGTGCCAGTAGTAACGGACAGGGGGCCCCAGAGACCCAGTACTTC